This T cell receptor beta chain emerged from a study of blood T cell repertoires in COVID-19. As for the study in general: There were acute and convalescent COVID-19 samples, and they came from the United States, Italy and Spain. PBMCs, B-cell-depleted T cells, or T cells provided the cDNA or gDNA that made up the material.

CDR3 length: 11 amino acids. The V end was cut by 7 bases, the J end by 3 bases, with 3 bases between. CDR1 and CDR2 from the germline V gene are SNHLY and FYNNEI. Original handling: Quantification of nucleated cells was approximated via reference gene primer amplification. Profiling relied on immunoSEQ multiplex PCR, and the TCRdb table lists in-frame clones only, not all of them. That table gives V, J and clone size, and the DNA gave D and trimming. This table has over 300,000 clones, 83% appearing once. The sample comprised peripheral blood. The source of this sequence is a woman between 50 and 59 years old with acute or convalescent COVID-19. The V and J genes are TRBV2 and TRBJ2-2; D ambiguous. The CDR3: CASIYTGELFF. CDR3 coding DNA: TGTGCCAGCATATACACCGGGGAGCTGTTTTTT.